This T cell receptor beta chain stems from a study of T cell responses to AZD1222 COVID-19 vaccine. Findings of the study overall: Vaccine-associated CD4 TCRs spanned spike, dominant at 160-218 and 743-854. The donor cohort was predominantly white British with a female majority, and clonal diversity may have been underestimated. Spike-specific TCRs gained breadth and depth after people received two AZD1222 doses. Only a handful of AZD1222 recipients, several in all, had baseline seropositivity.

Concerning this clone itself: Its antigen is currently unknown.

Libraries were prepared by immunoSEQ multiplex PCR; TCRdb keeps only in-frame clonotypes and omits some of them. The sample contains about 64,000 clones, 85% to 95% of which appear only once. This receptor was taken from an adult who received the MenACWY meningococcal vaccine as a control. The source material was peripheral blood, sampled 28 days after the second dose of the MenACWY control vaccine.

The CDR3 DNA reads TGTGCCAGCAGCTTGGGATTACAGGGACCCGGGGCCAACGTCCTGACTTTC. Its protein is CASSLGLQGPGANVLTF. The chain carries TRBV5-4 and TRBJ2-6, with TRBD1 as a possible D gene (6 bases). CDR1 is SGHNT and CDR2 is YYREEE in the germline V gene (reference sequence). The CDR3 is made up of 17 amino acids. With 0 bases removed from V and 4 bases from J, the gap between germline ends came to 14 bases. The whole variable domain, remainder taken from reference TRBV5-4 and TRBJ2-6, is ETGVTQSPTHLIKTRGQQVTLRCSSQSGHNTVSWYQQALGQGPQFIFQYYREEENGRGNFPPRFSGLQFPNYSSELNVNALELDDSALYLCASSLGLQGPGANVLTFGAGSRLTVL.